Sequencing of this T cell receptor (beta chain) was carried out in a study of lymphopenia after photon versus proton radiotherapy. The study, taken as a whole, reports: Photon-treated patients lost naive T cells and TCR diversity; proton-treated stayed stable.

The junction had 8 bases not matched to a gene; V was cut back by 4 bases and J by 4 bases. This CDR3 region has 15 residues. Germline assignment: CDR1 GTSNPN and CDR2 SVGIG (reference sequence). Sequencing was performed with immunoSEQ multiplex PCR; in TCRdb, only in-frame clones are kept and a portion is missing. The sample consists of about 40,000 clones, around 85% of them appearing once. A note on this clone: The antigen remains unidentified.

The sample was peripheral blood, taken from a patient treated with photon-based radiotherapy. The TCR comes from a man aged 45-65 years with gastric cancer. This rearrangement joins TRBV30 to TRBJ2-2; TRBD2 aligns across 8 bases. For the CDR3, the DNA is TGTGCCTGGATGCGGAGCGGGAGTCTCACCGGGGAGCTGTTTTTT. Its translation is CAWMRSGSLTGELFF.